This TCR beta chain was recovered during a study of post-analysis software for immune sequencing data. Across the whole study: The disease courses covered relapsing-remitting, secondary progressive and progressive-relapsing multiple sclerosis.

Findings of the study overall: Samples made in the same batch grouped tightly together by F measure. Normalized Chao1 diversity in multiple sclerosis patients fell significantly below that of controls.

The TCR beta cDNA libraries contained unique molecular identifiers. Roughly 510,000 cDNA molecules were recovered from an input of about 0.9 to 11 million T cells. TCRdb re-called the PCR reads with MiXCR, one entry per CDR3 protein. The data contain about 820,000 distinct CDR3 sequences, around 53% of them seen just once; the ten biggest clones take up approximately 4.2%. On this clonotype: The antigen remains unidentified.

This receptor was identified in a girl between 10 and 17 years old with multiple sclerosis. The sequencing input was blood.

CDR3 DNA sequence: TGTGCCAGCAGTTACTCTGCGGAACAAGAGACCCAGTACTTC. Protein sequence: CASSYSAEQETQYF. V and J are TRBV6-5 and TRBJ2-5; D not resolved. Germline V gene lookup returns CDR1 MNHEY and CDR2 SVGAGI. V lost 0 bases, J lost 2 bases, and 7 bases lay in between. The CDR3 consists of 14 residues.